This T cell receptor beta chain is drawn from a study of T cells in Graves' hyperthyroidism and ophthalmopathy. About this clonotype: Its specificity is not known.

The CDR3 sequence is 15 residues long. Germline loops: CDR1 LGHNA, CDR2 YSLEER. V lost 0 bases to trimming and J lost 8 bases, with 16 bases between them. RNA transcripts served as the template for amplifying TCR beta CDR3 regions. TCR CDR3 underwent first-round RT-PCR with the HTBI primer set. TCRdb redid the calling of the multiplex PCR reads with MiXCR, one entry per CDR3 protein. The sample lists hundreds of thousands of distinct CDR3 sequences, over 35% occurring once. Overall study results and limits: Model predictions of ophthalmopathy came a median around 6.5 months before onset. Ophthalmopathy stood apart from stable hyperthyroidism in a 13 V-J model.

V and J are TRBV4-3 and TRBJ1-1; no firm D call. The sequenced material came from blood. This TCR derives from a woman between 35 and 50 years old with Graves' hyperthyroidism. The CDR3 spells CASSQDLVVRPEAFF. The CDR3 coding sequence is TGCGCCAGCAGCCAAGATCTAGTTGTGAGGCCCGAAGCTTTCTTT.